The next 2 T cell receptor beta chains were all read from a single sample in a study of blood T cells in healthy people across ages. A J-beta primer mix and a sample-barcoded 5' primer were used in a second PCR of roughly 7 to 12 cycles. Via MiXCR, TCRdb re-called the 5' RACE reads, giving one row per CDR3 protein. The sample contains some 1.4 million distinct CDR3 sequences, around 39% of which appear only once. Sequenced material: blood. The origin of the receptors is a woman younger than 30 in good health.

For this clonotype: A clone one base away is much larger, so this may be a read error. V is TRBV5-1 and J is TRBJ2-4; either TRBD1 or TRBD2 may supply D (5 bases each). This CDR3 region has 15 residues. The germline CDR1 and CDR2 sequences are SGHRS and YFSETQ. CDR3 sequence: CASGLEAREKNIQYF. CDR3 nucleotide sequence: TGCGCCAGCGGCTTGGAGGCCAGGGAGAAAAACATTCAGTACTTC.

The V and J genes are TRBV10-1 and TRBJ2-1; maybe TRBD2 (5 bases). CDR3 size: 13 residues. Germline CDR1 WNHNN, CDR2 SYGVQD (reference sequence). V dropped 11 bases and J dropped 4 bases, with 15 bases sitting between them. This chain's CDR3 is CACRAGAYNEQFF. The CDR3 nucleotides are TGCGCCTGCCGTGCGGGTGCATACAATGAGCAGTTCTTC.